This TCR beta chain is from a study of cytomegalovirus exposure and HLA in healthy donors. The CDR3 consists of 14 residues. With 3 bases removed from V and 4 bases from J, the gap between germline ends came to 9 bases. Germline V gene lookup returns CDR1 MNHEY and CDR2 SMNVEV (reference sequence). Regarding this clone: Its target is unknown.

Primers included in the PCR were 60 Vbeta and 13 Jbeta primers. Sequenced by immunoSEQ multiplex PCR; TCRdb stores in-frame clones only, minus some. The table lists around 99,000 clones, about 86% of them singletons. General study results and limits: The authors assumed roughly uniform sequencing depth across donors for presence/absence analyses. About 87% or about 30% of the time was how often most TCR beta V segments were productive, according to an earlier analysis.

This clonotype was obtained from a woman aged 25-40 years in good health and CMV-seronegative. The genes are TRBV27 and TRBJ2-2; tentatively, D is TRBD2 (5 bases). Sequencing was performed on PBMCs. The CDR3 DNA sequence: TGTGCCAGCAGTTTTGGGCGGGTCACCGGGGAGCTGTTTTTT. Translated, it gives CASSFGRVTGELFF.